These 14 T cell receptor beta chains were sequenced from one sample in a study of memory CD4+ T cells and cytomegalovirus serostatus. Only in-frame clones appear in the TCRdb table, and some are missing; sequencing was by immunoSEQ multiplex PCR. The sample shows 45,000 to 60,000 clones, around 70% of them seen only once. Single viable CD3+CD4+CD8-CD45RO+ cells were sorted as the memory CD4+ T cells. Material: memory CD4+ T cells from blood. The receptors here all came from an adult in good health and CMV-seropositive.

The chain joins TRBV7-2 to TRBJ2-2, with D perhaps given as TRBD1 or TRBD2 (5 bases each). There are 16 residues in the CDR3. Trimming took 7 bases from V and 1 from J, leaving 16 bases between them. The germline gives CDR1 SGHTA, CDR2 FQGNSA. CDR3 sequence reads: CASNPNGGLNTGELFF. The CDR3 DNA follows: TGTGCCAGCAACCCAAATGGGGGTTTGAACACCGGGGAGCTGTTTTTT.

The CDR3 DNA reads as TGTGCCAGCGCCCGGACAGGGTTAGGCTACACCTTC. Residues: CASARTGLGYTF. The chain couples TRBV2 to TRBJ1-2, with 8 bases fitting TRBD1. Germline CDR1 SNHLY, CDR2 FYNNEI. Trimming cost V 8 bases and J 8 bases; bases outside gene matches: 7. The CDR3 sequence is 12 residues long.

In nucleotides, the CDR3 is TGTGCCAGCAGCGTAGATTTGGGGTCCGGGGAGCTGTTTTTT. It is translated as CASSVDLGSGELFF. This chain uses TRBV9 with TRBJ2-2; no firm D call. The V and J ends lost 0 bases and 6 bases respectively, with 9 bases between them. Per germline, CDR1 SGDLS and CDR2 YYNGEE. The CDR3 runs 14 residues.

The chain links TRBV2 to TRBJ2-2; TRBD2 aligns across 14 bases. Germline loops: CDR1 SNHLY, CDR2 FYNNEI. J was trimmed by 5 bases and V by 0 bases; bases with no gene match: 11. This CDR3 is built from 20 residues. Written as DNA, the CDR3 is TGTGCCAGCAGTGAAGCCCTGGGACTAGCGGGGGCCAAGAGGACCGGGGAGCTGTTTTTT. Amino acid sequence: CASSEALGLAGAKRTGELFF.

The chain uses TRBV4-3 and TRBJ2-3; D gene ambiguous. Germline V gene lookup returns CDR1 LGHNA and CDR2 YSLEER. The CDR3 totals 17 residues. Deletions cut 1 base from V and 1 base from J, with 15 bases between. This CDR3 reads CASSQGGGTVGTDTQYF. For the CDR3, the DNA is TGCGCCAGCAGCCAAGGTGGTGGTACGGTAGGCACAGATACGCAGTATTTT.

V and J are TRBV4-1 and TRBJ2-7; D remains ambiguous. Germline V gene sequence: CDR1 MGHRA, CDR2 YSYEKL. This CDR3 is built from 16 residues. Trimming shortened V by 2 bases and J by 0 bases, and 14 bases separated the two germline ends. DNA for the CDR3: TGCGCCAGCAGCCAATATAGTGGAATTAGCTCCTACGAGCAGTACTTC. Translating it yields CASSQYSGISSYEQYF.

The V and J genes are TRBV20-1 and TRBJ2-5; the D gene is possibly TRBD1 (5 bases). CDR1 is DFQATT and CDR2 is SNEGSKA in the germline V gene (reference sequence). This CDR3 is 11 amino acids long. V was pared by 6 bases and J by 8 bases, with 13 bases between. CDR3 coding DNA: TGCAGTGCCAGACCCAGGGAAACCCAGTACTTC. Amino acids: CSARPRETQYF.

The chain employs TRBV7-8 and TRBJ1-6; tentatively, D is TRBD1 (6 bases). This CDR3 contains 16 residues. Germline V gene lookup returns CDR1 SGHVS and CDR2 FQNEAQ. The ends were cut back, 1 base at V and 7 bases at J, with 14 bases in the middle. The CDR3 protein is CASSLVVGGGNSPLHF. CDR3 DNA: TGTGCCAGCAGCTTAGTAGTGGGGGGGGGCAATTCACCCCTCCACTTT.

The chain couples TRBV27 to TRBJ2-7; maybe TRBD1 (6 bases). Germline V gene data show CDR1 as MNHEY and CDR2 as SMNVEV (reference sequence). V was pared by 1 base and J by 2 bases, with 9 bases between. The CDR3 has 14 amino acids. CDR3 sequence (DNA): TGTGCCAGCAGTTTATTAGACAGGACCTACGAGCAGTACTTC. This encodes CASSLLDRTYEQYF.

The rearrangement uses TRBV7-2 and TRBJ2-7; D is possibly TRBD1 (7 bases). The CDR3 runs to 15 residues. The germline CDR1 and CDR2 sequences are SGHTA and FQGNSA. V lost 6 bases to trimming and J lost 2 bases, with 17 bases between them. The CDR3 DNA sequence: TGTGCCAGCAGTTTGGGGGGACAGAGTACCTACGAGCAGTACTTC. Encoded protein: CASSLGGQSTYEQYF.

The chain uses TRBV5-4 and TRBJ1-5; D uncertain. Trimming removed 0 bases from V and 2 bases from J, with 9 bases in between. CDR3 length: 15 residues. Germline V gives CDR1 SGHNT, CDR2 YYREEE (reference sequence). For the CDR3, the DNA is TGTGCCAGCAGCTTGGGAGGGTGGGGCAATCAGCCCCAGCATTTT. Translation: CASSLGGWGNQPQHF.

CDR3 coding DNA: TGTGCCAGCAGCTTGTGGAACCAAGAGACCCAGTACTTC. Protein sequence: CASSLWNQETQYF. This sequence joins TRBV7-2 and TRBJ2-5, with D hard to call. Germline assignment: CDR1 SGHTA and CDR2 FQGNSA. V was pared by 3 bases and J by 0 bases, with 5 bases between. This CDR3 comprises 13 residues.

This chain connects TRBV27 to TRBJ2-3; TRBD2 is a possible D gene (5 bases). The germline gives CDR1 MNHEY, CDR2 SMNVEV (reference sequence). This CDR3 comprises 13 residues. V was trimmed by 4 bases and J by 5 bases, leaving 10 bases between them. This CDR3 reads CASSSGIRDTQYF. The CDR3 DNA reads TGTGCCAGCAGTTCCGGGATCCGAGATACGCAGTATTTT.

The chain is built from TRBV25-1 and TRBJ2-7, with D perhaps TRBD1 (5 bases). This CDR3 region has 14 residues. V lost 1 base, J lost 2 bases, and 9 bases lay in between. CDR1 and CDR2 from the germline V gene are MGHDK and SYGVNS. CDR3 amino acids: CASSESGIAYEQYF. The CDR3 nucleotides are TGTGCCAGCAGTGAATCAGGGATTGCCTACGAGCAGTACTTC.